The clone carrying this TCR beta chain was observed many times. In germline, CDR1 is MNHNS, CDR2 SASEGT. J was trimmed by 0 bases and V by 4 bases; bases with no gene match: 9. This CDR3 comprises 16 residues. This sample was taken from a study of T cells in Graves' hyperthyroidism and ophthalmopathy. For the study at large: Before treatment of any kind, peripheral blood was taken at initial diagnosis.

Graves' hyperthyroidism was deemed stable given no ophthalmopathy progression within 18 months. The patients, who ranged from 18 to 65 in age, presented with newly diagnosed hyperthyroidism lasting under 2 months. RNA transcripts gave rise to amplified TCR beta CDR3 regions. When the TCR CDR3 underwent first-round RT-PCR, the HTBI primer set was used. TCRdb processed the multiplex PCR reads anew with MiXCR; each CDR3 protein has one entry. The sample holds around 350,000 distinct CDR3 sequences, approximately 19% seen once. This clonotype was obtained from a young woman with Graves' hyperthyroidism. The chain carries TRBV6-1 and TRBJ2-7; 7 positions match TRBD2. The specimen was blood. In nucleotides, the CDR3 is TGTGCCAGCAGTGCTGCGGGGGTGCCAACCTCCTACGAGCAGTACTTC. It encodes CASSAAGVPTSYEQYF.